These 2 T cell receptor beta chains originate from one sample sequenced in a study of blood T cell repertoires in COVID-19. The assay was immunoSEQ multiplex PCR, and TCRdb's table has in-frame clones only and misses some. The sample comprises 300,000 to 350,000 clones, almost 90% of which are singletons, and over 0.9% rests with the top ten. The material sequenced was PBMCs or T cells enriched from blood (not recorded which). Receptors were obtained from a woman between 25 and 40 years old who had been exposed to COVID-19.

This sequence joins TRBV5-8 and TRBJ2-7; D remains ambiguous. V was clipped by 1 base and J by 4 bases, with 9 bases between them. CDR1 and CDR2 (germline): SGHTS, YDEGEE. This CDR3 spans 13 amino acids. The DNA of the CDR3 is TGTGCCAGCAGCTTGTTTTCGGTATACGAGCAGTACTTC. This gives the protein CASSLFSVYEQYF. The whole variable domain, filled in from reference TRBV5-8 and TRBJ2-7, reads EAGVTQSPTHLIKTRGQQATLRCSPISGHTSVYWYQQALGLGLQFLLWYDEGEERNRGNFPPRFSGRQFPNYSSELNVNALELEDSALYLCASSLFSVYEQYFGPGTRLTVT.

The genes are TRBV10-3 and TRBJ2-5; D possibly corresponds to TRBD1 (6 bases). The CDR3 is 14 amino acids. Trimming pared 6 bases from V and 1 base from J, leaving 12 bases between. Germline values: CDR1 ENHRY, CDR2 SYGVKD. CDR3 loop: CAISPLGAQETQYF. The CDR3 DNA reads TGTGCCATCAGCCCTTTGGGGGCCCAAGAGACCCAGTACTTC.